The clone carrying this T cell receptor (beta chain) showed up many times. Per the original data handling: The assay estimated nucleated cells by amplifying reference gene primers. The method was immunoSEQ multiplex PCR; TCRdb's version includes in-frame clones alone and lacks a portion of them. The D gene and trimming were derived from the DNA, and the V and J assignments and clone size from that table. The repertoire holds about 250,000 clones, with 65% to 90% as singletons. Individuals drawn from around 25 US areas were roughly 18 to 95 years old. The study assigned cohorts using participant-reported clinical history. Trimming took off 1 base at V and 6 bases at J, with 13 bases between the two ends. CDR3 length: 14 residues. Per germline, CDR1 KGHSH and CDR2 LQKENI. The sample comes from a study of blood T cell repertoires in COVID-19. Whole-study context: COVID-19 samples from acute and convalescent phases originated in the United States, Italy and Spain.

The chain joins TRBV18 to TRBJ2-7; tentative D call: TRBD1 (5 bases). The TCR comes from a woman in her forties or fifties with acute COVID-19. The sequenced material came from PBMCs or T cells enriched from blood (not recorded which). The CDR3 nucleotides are TGTGCCAGCTCACCACTAGGGGCCGCTGGCGAGCAGTACTTC. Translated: CASSPLGAAGEQYF.